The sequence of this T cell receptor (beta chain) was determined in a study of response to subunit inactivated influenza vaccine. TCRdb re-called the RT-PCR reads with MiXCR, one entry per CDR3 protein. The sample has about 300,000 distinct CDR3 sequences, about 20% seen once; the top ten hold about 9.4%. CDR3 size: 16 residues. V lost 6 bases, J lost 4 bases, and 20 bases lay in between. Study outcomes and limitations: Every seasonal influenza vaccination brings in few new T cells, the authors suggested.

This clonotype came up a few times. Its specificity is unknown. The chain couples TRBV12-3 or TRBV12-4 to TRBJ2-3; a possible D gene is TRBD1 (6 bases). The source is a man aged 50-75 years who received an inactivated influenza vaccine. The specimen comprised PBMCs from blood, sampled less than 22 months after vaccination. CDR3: CASSPGSAGASDTQYF. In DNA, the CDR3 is TGTGCCAGCAGCCCCGGGTCGGCAGGGGCTTCAGATACGCAGTATTTT.